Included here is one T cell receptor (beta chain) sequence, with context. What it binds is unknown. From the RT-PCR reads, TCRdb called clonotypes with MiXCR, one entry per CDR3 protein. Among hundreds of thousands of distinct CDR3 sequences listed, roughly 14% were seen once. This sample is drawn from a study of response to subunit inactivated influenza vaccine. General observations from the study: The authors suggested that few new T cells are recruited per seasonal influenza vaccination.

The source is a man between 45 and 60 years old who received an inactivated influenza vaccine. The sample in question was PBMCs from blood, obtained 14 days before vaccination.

DNA of the CDR3: TGTGCCAGCAGCAAAATAGCGGGAACGGACAATGAGCAGTTCTTC. Translating gives CASSKIAGTDNEQFF. The gene calls are TRBV9 and TRBJ2-1; the match to TRBD2 covers 8 bases. The germline CDR1 and CDR2 sequences are SGDLS and YYNGEE. With 4 bases clipped from V and 5 bases from J, the junction kept 8 bases outside the gene matches. This CDR3 has 15 residues.